This TCR beta chain appears in the sequencing data of a study of identifying expanded T cells in peripheral blood. Findings and caveats of the study: Clone count variance between roughly 2-week samples rose with total template count. Technical replicates showed approximately 1.2 changed clones; two weeks around 15; four weeks 19.

Germline assignment: CDR1 SGHRS and CDR2 YFSETQ. The CDR3 runs to 16 residues. The V and J ends lost 0 bases and 4 bases, in that order; junction bases with no gene match: 9. Clones were sequenced by immunoSEQ multiplex PCR, and TCRdb holds only the in-frame ones, with some missing. This table holds some 77,000 clones, 88% found once. Collection occurred without any documented infections or immune events in donors. Concerning this clone itself: The target antigen is unknown.

The sequence was collected from a person aged 18 to 75 in good health. Sample: blood. This rearrangement joins TRBV5-1 to TRBJ2-5; 7 nucleotides match TRBD1. The CDR3 reads CASSLGWTGGIETQYF. In nucleotides, the CDR3 is TGCGCCAGCAGCTTGGGTTGGACAGGCGGAATAGAGACCCAGTACTTC.